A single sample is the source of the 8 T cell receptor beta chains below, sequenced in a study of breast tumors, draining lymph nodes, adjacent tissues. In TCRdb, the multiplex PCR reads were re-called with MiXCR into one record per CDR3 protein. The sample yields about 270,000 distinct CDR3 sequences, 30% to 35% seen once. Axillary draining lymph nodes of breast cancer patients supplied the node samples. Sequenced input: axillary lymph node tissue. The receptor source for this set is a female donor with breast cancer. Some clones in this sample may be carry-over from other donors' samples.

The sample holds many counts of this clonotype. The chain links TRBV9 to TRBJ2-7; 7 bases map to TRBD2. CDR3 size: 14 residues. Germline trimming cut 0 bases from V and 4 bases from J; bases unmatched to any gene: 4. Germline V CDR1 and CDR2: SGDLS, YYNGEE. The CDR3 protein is CASSVGFGGYEQYF. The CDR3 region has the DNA TGTGCCAGCAGCGTAGGGTTCGGGGGGTACGAGCAGTACTTC.

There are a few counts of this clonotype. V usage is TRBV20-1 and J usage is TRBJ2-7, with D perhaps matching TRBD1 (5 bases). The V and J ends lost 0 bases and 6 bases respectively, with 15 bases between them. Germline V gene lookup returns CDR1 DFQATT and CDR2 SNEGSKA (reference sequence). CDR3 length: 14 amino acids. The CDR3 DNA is TGCAGTGCTAGAGATCCAGGACAAGCCTCCGAGCAGTACTTC. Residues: CSARDPGQASEQYF.

CDR3 in DNA: TGTGCCGGCAATTCACCGACCGGGACAGGTACCTACGAGCAGTACTTC. Its translation: CAGNSPTGTGTYEQYF. V is TRBV6-5 and J is TRBJ2-7; TRBD1 matches at 8 bases. V lost 11 bases, J lost 2 bases, and 17 bases stayed unmatched. The CDR3 covers 16 residues. Looked up from germline, CDR1 is MNHEY and CDR2 is SVGAGI.

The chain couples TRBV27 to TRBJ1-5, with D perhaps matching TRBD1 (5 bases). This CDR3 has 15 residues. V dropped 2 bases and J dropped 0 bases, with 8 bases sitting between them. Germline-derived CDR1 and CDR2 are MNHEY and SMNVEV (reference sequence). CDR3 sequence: CASSLPRGSNQPQHF. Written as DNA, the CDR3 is TGTGCCAGCAGTTTACCTAGGGGTAGCAATCAGCCCCAGCATTTT.

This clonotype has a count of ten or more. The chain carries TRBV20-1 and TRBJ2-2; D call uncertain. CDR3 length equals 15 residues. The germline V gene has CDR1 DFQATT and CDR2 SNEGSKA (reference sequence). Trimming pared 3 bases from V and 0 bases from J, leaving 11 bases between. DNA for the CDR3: TGCAGTGCTAGGTACCGGGCCGCGAACACCGGGGAGCTGTTTTTT. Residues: CSARYRAANTGELFF.

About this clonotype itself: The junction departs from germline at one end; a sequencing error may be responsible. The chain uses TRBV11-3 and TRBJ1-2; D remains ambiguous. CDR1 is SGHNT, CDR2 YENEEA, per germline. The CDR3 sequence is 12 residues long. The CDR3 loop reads CASSLGRRGYTF. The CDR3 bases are TGTGCCAGCAGTTTAGGTCGACGTGGCTACACCTTC.

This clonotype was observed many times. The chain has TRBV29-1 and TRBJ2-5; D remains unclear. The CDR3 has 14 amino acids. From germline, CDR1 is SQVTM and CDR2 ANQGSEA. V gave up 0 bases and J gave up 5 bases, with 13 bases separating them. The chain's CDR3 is CSVEDLGVSETQYF. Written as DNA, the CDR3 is TGCAGCGTTGAAGATCTTGGAGTGTCCGAGACCCAGTACTTC.

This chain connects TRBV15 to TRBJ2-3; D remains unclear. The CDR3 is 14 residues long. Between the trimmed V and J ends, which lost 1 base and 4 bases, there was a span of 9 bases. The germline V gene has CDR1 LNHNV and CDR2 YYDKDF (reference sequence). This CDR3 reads CATSRVWASDTQYF. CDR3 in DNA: TGTGCCACCAGCAGAGTCTGGGCTTCAGATACGCAGTATTTT.